Shown below are 14 T cell receptor beta chains from a single sample sequenced in a study of blood T cells in healthy people across ages. Combining a sample-barcoded 5' primer with a J-beta primer mix, a second PCR ran for roughly 6 to 12 cycles. A single record per CDR3 protein comes from TCRdb applying MiXCR to the 5' RACE reads. Of some 1.6 million distinct CDR3 sequences in the sample, roughly 32% were seen once. The sample comprised blood. Source of these receptors: a woman in her 30s in good health.

This chain links TRBV20-1 with TRBJ2-3; possibly TRBD2 for D (5 bases). V lost 6 bases to trimming and J lost 3 bases, with 19 bases between them. The CDR3 runs to 15 residues. Looked up from germline, CDR1 is DFQATT and CDR2 is SNEGSKA (reference sequence). The CDR3 loop is CSAVTPEEITDTQYF. The DNA of the CDR3 is TGCAGTGCCGTAACCCCGGAGGAAATTACAGATACGCAGTATTTT.

The chain couples TRBV29-1 to TRBJ1-5; D remains ambiguous. Germline CDR1 SQVTM, CDR2 ANQGSEA. Trimming left V 6 bases short and J 0 bases short, with 6 bases between. This CDR3 has 12 residues. The CDR3 loop is CSVQSSNQPQHF. CDR3 DNA: TGCAGCGTCCAGAGTAGCAATCAGCCCCAGCATTTT.

Turning to this clonotype: The junction differs from germline at one of its ends, possibly a read error. V and J are TRBV7-3 and TRBJ2-1; D is tentatively TRBD1 or TRBD2 (5 bases each). This CDR3 has 14 residues. Per the germline V gene, CDR1 is SGHTA and CDR2 is FQGTGA. DNA of the CDR3: TGTGCCTGCTCTGAGGGGTACATAGGGGATGAGCGGTTCTTC. Its translation is CACSEGYIGDERFF.

Points on this clonotype: This clone may be a read error of a much larger clone one base away. This sequence joins TRBV4-1 and TRBJ2-6, with 9 bases lining up with TRBD1. CDR1 MGHRA and CDR2 YSYEKL come from the germline V gene. The CDR3 is 18 residues long. The CDR3 DNA follows: TGCGCCAGCAGCCAAGGTCGACAGGGGGTCAAGGGGGCCAACATCCTGACTTTC. Protein: CASSQGRQGVKGANILTF.

V is TRBV5-1 and J is TRBJ2-7; D is perhaps TRBD1 or TRBD2 (5 bases each). The CDR3 length is 14 residues. V was cut by 2 bases and J by 2 bases, with 11 bases left in between. From germline, CDR1 is SGHRS and CDR2 YFSETQ. The CDR3, as DNA: TGCGCCAGCAGCTTCGGGGCGGAGGCCTACGAGCAGTACTTC. Protein: CASSFGAEAYEQYF.

V usage is TRBV30 and J usage is TRBJ1-2, with 7 bases identical to TRBD1. Germline V gene data show CDR1 as GTSNPN and CDR2 as SVGIG (reference sequence). The CDR3 consists of 13 residues. V lost 3 bases to trimming and J lost 6 bases; unmatched junction nucleotides: 7. This chain's CDR3 is CAWRARDRNGYTF. The CDR3 region has the DNA TGTGCCTGGAGGGCCCGGGACAGAAATGGCTACACCTTC.

The rearrangement joins TRBV2 to TRBJ2-5; D is uncertain. CDR1 is SNHLY and CDR2 is FYNNEI in the germline V gene. This CDR3 spans 14 amino acids. V was clipped by 8 bases and J by 11 bases, with 24 bases between them. The CDR3 loop is CASELFGTLIEQYF. The CDR3 nucleotides read TGTGCCAGCGAGCTATTCGGCACCCTCATTGAGCAGTACTTC.

The table lists this clonotype with a few counts. This sequence joins TRBV15 and TRBJ2-7; the D gene is possibly TRBD1 (5 bases). From germline, CDR1 is LNHNV and CDR2 YYDKDF (reference sequence). CDR3 length: 14 residues. The ends were cut back, 0 bases at V and 1 base at J, with 7 bases in the middle. The CDR3 DNA reads as TGTGCCACCAGCAGAGAGGCAGGGTCCTACGAGCAGTACTTC. Translation gives CATSREAGSYEQYF.

The chain carries TRBV5-1 and TRBJ2-1, with D maybe TRBD2 (5 bases). CDR3 size: 15 residues. CDR1 and CDR2 from the germline V gene are SGHRS and YFSETQ. Trimming took off 0 bases at V and 4 bases at J, with 11 bases between the two ends. This CDR3 is CASSLASGIYNEQFF. The CDR3 coding sequence is TGCGCCAGCAGCTTGGCCAGCGGAATTTACAATGAGCAGTTCTTC. The entire variable domain, with the rest obtained from reference TRBV5-1 and TRBJ2-1, is as follows: KAGVTQTPRYLIKTRGQQVTLSCSPISGHRSVSWYQQTPGQGLQFLFEYFSETQRNKGNFPGRFSGRQFSNSRSEMNVSTLELGDSALYLCASSLASGIYNEQFFGPGTRLTVL.

Only a few counts were recorded for this clonotype. The genes are TRBV6-2 or TRBV6-3 and TRBJ2-1; 11 bases are shared with TRBD2. Germline V gene data show CDR1 as MNHEY and CDR2 as SVGEGT. CDR3 length: 21 amino acids. Trimming removed 6 bases from V and 1 base from J; junction bases left unmatched: 20. The CDR3 DNA follows: TGTGCCAGCAGCTACCCCCACCGACTAGCGGGGCGCGGAAAGTCCTACAATGAGCAGTTCTTC. Translated: CASSYPHRLAGRGKSYNEQFF.

This clonotype was counted many times. V gene TRBV6-6 combines with J gene TRBJ2-7, with D perhaps matching TRBD1 (5 bases). From germline, CDR1 is MNHNY and CDR2 SVGAGI (reference sequence). V lost 5 bases and J lost 4, with 15 bases in between. The CDR3 extends over 14 amino acids. The CDR3 loop reads CASSDRKDSYEQYF. The CDR3 DNA sequence: TGTGCCAGCAGTGACCGAAAAGACAGTTACGAGCAGTACTTC.

This clonotype came up a few times. The rearrangement joins TRBV7-9 to TRBJ2-5; D may be TRBD1 (5 bases). The J call is uncertain, as TRBJ2-7 better fits the DNA end. This CDR3 region has 14 residues. CDR1 is SEHNR, CDR2 FQNEAQ, per germline (reference sequence). This chain's CDR3 is CASSQISGRFEQYF. The CDR3 DNA sequence: TGTGCCAGCAGCCAAATCTCAGGGCGGTTCGAGCAGTACTTC.

This clonotype was picked up a small number of times. This chain uses TRBV27 with TRBJ1-1; D is undetermined. The CDR3 consists of 16 residues. The germline V gene has CDR1 MNHEY and CDR2 SMNVEV (reference sequence). The ends were cut back, 6 bases at V and 1 base at J, with 18 bases in the middle. The DNA of the CDR3 is TGTGCCAGCAGCCCTCCGGGCTTTCTATCGAACACTGAAGCTTTCTTT. Translating it yields CASSPPGFLSNTEAFF.

The V and J genes are TRBV15 and TRBJ2-1; no clear D. With 5 bases removed from V and 7 bases from J, the gap between germline ends came to 12 bases. CDR1 is LNHNV and CDR2 is YYDKDF in the germline V gene (reference sequence). The CDR3 totals 13 residues. The CDR3 DNA reads as TGTGCCACCAGCGCGGCGACTCCGAATGAGCAGTTCTTC. It translates to CATSAATPNEQFF.